The sequence of this T cell receptor beta chain was determined in a study of cytomegalovirus exposure and HLA in healthy donors. Background on the study: Assignment to the Caucasian-associated ancestry cluster applied to around 82% of the roughly 400 genotyped donors.

As regards this clone: Its antigen is currently unknown. An end of the junction does not agree with germline; a read error may underlie this.

PCR amplification relied on 60 Vbeta primers (plus 13 Jbeta primers). The table came from immunoSEQ multiplex PCR; TCRdb's copy has only in-frame clones and leaves some out. This table holds roughly 190,000 clones, 82% found once. Per germline, CDR1 SEHNR and CDR2 FQNEAQ (reference sequence). The CDR3 spans 15 residues. Points from the study as a whole: It was taken for granted in presence/absence analyses that sequencing depth across donors was roughly uniform. Usually a TCR sequence was rare, but some public TCRs were found in many donors.

Sequenced material: PBMCs. This clonotype was sampled from a woman younger than 35 in good health and CMV-seronegative. The V gene is TRBV7-9, the J gene TRBJ1-1, with 9 positions matching TRBD1. This CDR3 reads CSSSLTGGRNTEAFF. The CDR3 bases are TGTTCCAGCAGCTTGACAGGGGGTCGGAACACTGAAGCTTTCTTT.